Listed below are T cell receptor beta chains from one sample, sequenced in a study of vaccination effects on CD4 cells after COVID-19. Sequenced by immunoSEQ multiplex PCR; TCRdb stores in-frame clones only, minus some. The sample consists of approximately 26,000 clones, 65% to 85% of them appearing once. No cognate antigen is known for these TCRs. Specimen: CD4+ T cells from PBMCs cultured with HCoV-NL63 spike peptides, collected before COVID-19 vaccination. The receptors come from a human donor who had a prior SARS-CoV-2 infection. CDR3s include the opening cysteine and the closing phenylalanine or tryptophan.

J gene,V gene,CDR3 protein
TRBJ2-7,TRBV28,CASTDREGPNFF
TRBJ1-2,TRBV2,CASSDRISRGYTF
TRBJ2-3,TRBV30,CAWSKVSITDTQYF
TRBJ2-5,TRBV2,CASSTGRETQYF
TRBJ2-2,TRBV6-5,CASSRGQGATGELFF
TRBJ2-2,TRBV21-1,CASSAFPGGELFF
TRBJ2-5,TRBV11-2,CASSLVGWYQETQYF
TRBJ2-2,TRBV7-3,CASSGTSGGTGELFF
TRBJ1-2,TRBV29-1,CSVEGGREPYGYTF
TRBJ2-7,TRBV28,CASAVPGQGNEQYF
TRBJ2-1,TRBV18,CASSPSGSYNEQFF
TRBJ1-6,TRBV3-1/TRBV3-2,CASSQRTGGSPLHF
TRBJ2-1,TRBV11-2,CASSLVFGGRGNEQFF
TRBJ1-6,TRBV5-4,CASSRDNYNSPLHF
TRBJ1-2,TRBV18,CASSPATDYGYTF
TRBJ2-5,TRBV29-1,CSVGPDQETQYF